The 13 T cell receptor beta chains listed next were all sequenced from one sample in a study of radiotherapy plus CTLA-4 blockade in lung cancer. Sequenced by immunoSEQ multiplex PCR; TCRdb stores in-frame clones only, minus some. Counted here are 40,000 or so clones, roughly 60% occurring once; the ten biggest clones make up about 18%. The source was peripheral blood, collected from a patient treated with radiotherapy plus ipilimumab. The receptor set was obtained from a human donor with non-small cell lung cancer who had a partial response to radiotherapy plus ipilimumab.

A single count supports this clone. V usage is TRBV2 and J usage is TRBJ2-7; D unresolved. CDR1 is SNHLY, CDR2 FYNNEI, per germline. The CDR3 spans 13 residues. V was trimmed by 3 bases and J by 2 bases, leaving 8 bases between them. Written as DNA, the CDR3 is TGTGCCAGCAGTGAGTGGCAGGCCTACGAGCAGTACTTC. Its protein is CASSEWQAYEQYF.

This clone appeared a few times. V usage is TRBV13 and J usage is TRBJ1-1, with TRBD1 as a possible D gene (5 bases). Germline CDR1 PRHDT, CDR2 FYEKMQ (reference sequence). The CDR3 is 15 amino acids. V was pared by 5 bases and J by 3 bases, with 16 bases between. Written as DNA, the CDR3 is TGTGCCAGCAGCACCAATCCTCGGGGGGACACTGAAGCTTTCTTT. Protein sequence: CASSTNPRGDTEAFF.

The chain employs TRBV7-2 and TRBJ1-1, with D unclear. This CDR3 region has 14 residues. V was trimmed by 2 bases and J by 1 base, leaving 8 bases between them. Looked up from germline, CDR1 is SGHTA and CDR2 is FQGNSA. The CDR3 region is CASSLIRGNTEAFF. The CDR3 bases are TGTGCCAGCAGCTTAATTCGGGGGAACACTGAAGCTTTCTTT.

The J gene is TRBJ2-1, the V gene TRBV6-1; 8 positions agree with TRBD2. After removal of 6 bases from V and 0 bases from J, the junction contained 4 bases not matched to a gene. The CDR3 is 15 amino acids. Looked up from germline, CDR1 is MNHNS and CDR2 is SASEGT. CDR3 nucleotides: TGTGCCAGCAGACCCCGGGGGGGCTCCTACAATGAGCAGTTCTTC. Translating gives CASRPRGGSYNEQFF.

This chain joins TRBV7-2 and TRBJ1-3, with D possibly TRBD1 on 5 matching bases. Trimming stripped 1 base from V and 7 bases from J, with 14 bases between. Germline V CDR1 and CDR2: SGHTA, FQGNSA. CDR3 length: 15 amino acids. In DNA, the CDR3 is TGTGCCAGCAGCTTAGACGGCAGGGTTGGGAACACCATATATTTT. It translates to CASSLDGRVGNTIYF.

The chain links TRBV19 to TRBJ1-2; D is possibly TRBD1 (6 bases). CDR3 length equals 16 residues. Trimming took off 5 bases at V and 0 bases at J, with 16 bases between the two ends. CDR1 is LNHDA and CDR2 is SQIVND in the germline V gene (reference sequence). The CDR3 DNA follows: TGTGCCAGTAGTGCAAACAGGGTTGTAGCTAACTATGGCTACACCTTC. This codes for CASSANRVVANYGYTF.

The V and J genes are TRBV28 and TRBJ1-2, with 8 positions matching TRBD1. Germline V lookup: CDR1 MDHEN, CDR2 SYDVKM. The CDR3 totals 14 residues. V was pared by 3 bases and J by 7 bases, with 7 bases of the junction left unmatched. The DNA for the CDR3 is TGTGCCAGCAGTTTGCAGGGGGCTTCATTTGGCTACACCTTC. Its translation: CASSLQGASFGYTF.

About this clone itself: The junction departs from the called germline gene at one end, perhaps through a read error. V usage is TRBV11-2 and J usage is TRBJ1-2; D unclear. Germline loops: CDR1 SGHAT, CDR2 FQNNGV. CDR3 size: 13 residues. The CDR3 nucleotides are TGTGCCAGCAGCCCCCACAGCGACTATGACTACACCTTC. Its protein is CASSPHSDYDYTF.

This chain connects TRBV5-1 to TRBJ2-5, with 10 bases that match TRBD1. Trimming at V came to 4 bases and at J to 5 bases, leaving 8 bases not matched to a gene. Germline V gene data show CDR1 as SGHRS and CDR2 as YFSETQ. The CDR3 is 15 amino acids. The CDR3 protein is CASSEGTGVFETQYF. The CDR3 DNA reads TGCGCCAGCAGCGAAGGGACAGGGGTCTTTGAGACCCAGTACTTC.

The chain joins TRBV6-1 to TRBJ1-5; TRBD1 matches at 10 bases. This CDR3 has 13 residues. The V gene end was trimmed by 11 bases and the J gene end by 0 bases; junction bases not matched to a gene: 1. CDR1 and CDR2 (germline): MNHNS, SASEGT. The CDR3 sequence is CAGDRGSNQPQHF. The CDR3 coding sequence is TGTGCCGGGGACAGGGGTAGCAATCAGCCCCAGCATTTT.

The rearrangement joins TRBV6-1 to TRBJ2-1; 7 bases line up with TRBD2. V shed 0 bases, J shed 7 bases, and the junction held 9 bases outside the gene matches. Per germline, CDR1 MNHNS and CDR2 SASEGT. The CDR3 totals 16 residues. This CDR3 reads CASSEALRELGNEQFF. The CDR3 DNA is TGTGCCAGCAGTGAAGCTTTGCGGGAGCTCGGGAATGAGCAGTTCTTC.

The chain couples TRBV10-3 to TRBJ1-2; tentatively, D is TRBD1 (6 bases). Germline V gives CDR1 ENHRY, CDR2 SYGVKD. Trimming cost V 3 bases and J 4 bases, with 9 bases left between them. This CDR3 has 13 amino acids. CDR3 protein: CAISDRGGYGYTF. The CDR3 bases are TGTGCCATCAGTGACAGGGGTGGCTATGGCTACACCTTC.

This sequence joins TRBV6-1 and TRBJ1-2, with D uncertain. Per the germline V gene, CDR1 is MNHNS and CDR2 is SASEGT. V gave up 7 bases and J gave up 4 bases, with 10 bases separating them. The CDR3 runs to 12 residues. CDR3 in DNA: TGTGCCAGCACTCTGGAGACCTATGGCTACACCTTC. Translating gives CASTLETYGYTF.